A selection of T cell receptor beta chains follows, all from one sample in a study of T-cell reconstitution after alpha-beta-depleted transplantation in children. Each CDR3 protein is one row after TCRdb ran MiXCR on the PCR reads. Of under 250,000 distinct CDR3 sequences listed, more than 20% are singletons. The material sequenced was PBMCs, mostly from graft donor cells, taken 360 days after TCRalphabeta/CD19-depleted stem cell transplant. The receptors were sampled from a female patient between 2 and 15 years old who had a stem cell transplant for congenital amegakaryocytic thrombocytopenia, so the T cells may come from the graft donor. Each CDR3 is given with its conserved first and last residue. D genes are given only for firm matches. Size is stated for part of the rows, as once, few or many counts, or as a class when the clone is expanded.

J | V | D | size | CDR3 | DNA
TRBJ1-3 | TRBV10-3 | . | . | CAITEGNSLGNTIYF | TGTGCCATCACCGAAGGGAATTCTCTGGGAAACACCATATATTTT
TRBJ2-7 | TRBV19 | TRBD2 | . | CASRRRGDGYEQYF | TGTGCCAGTAGACGGCGGGGGGACGGCTACGAGCAGTACTTC
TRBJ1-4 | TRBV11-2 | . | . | CASSWAPTNEKLFF | TGTGCCAGCAGCTGGGCCCCAACTAATGAAAAACTGTTTTTT
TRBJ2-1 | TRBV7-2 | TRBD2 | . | CATRPGTSYNEQFF | TGTGCCACCCGTCCCGGGACTAGCTACAATGAGCAGTTCTTC
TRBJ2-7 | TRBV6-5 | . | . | CASSYSGPQTYEQYF | TGTGCCAGCAGTTACTCGGGACCCCAAACCTACGAGCAGTACTTC
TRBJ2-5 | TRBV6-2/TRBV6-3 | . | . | CASSSLPPAMGQETQYF | TGTGCCAGCAGTTCCCTCCCTCCGGCAATGGGGCAAGAGACCCAGTACTTC
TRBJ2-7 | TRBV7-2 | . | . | CASSRSGSLSSYEQYF | TGTGCCAGCAGCAGATCAGGGTCCTTAAGCTCCTACGAGCAGTACTTC
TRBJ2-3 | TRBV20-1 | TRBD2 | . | CSATLAGSTDTQYF | TGCAGTGCCACCCTAGCGGGGAGCACAGATACGCAGTATTTT
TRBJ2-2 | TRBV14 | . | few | CASSLGSNKYTGELFF | TGTGCCAGCAGCCTCGGATCGAATAAATACACCGGGGAGCTGTTTTTT
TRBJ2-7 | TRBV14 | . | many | CASSQDLGSYEQYF | TGTGCCAGCAGCCAAGATCTGGGCTCCTACGAGCAGTACTTC
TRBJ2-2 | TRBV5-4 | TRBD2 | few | CASSSVGGGWNTGELFF | TGTGCCAGCAGCTCGGTCGGCGGGGGATGGAACACCGGGGAGCTGTTTTTT
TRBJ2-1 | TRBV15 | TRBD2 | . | CATSRGGGLAGYNEQFF | TGTGCCACCAGCAGAGGGGGGGGGCTAGCGGGGTACAATGAGCAGTTCTTC
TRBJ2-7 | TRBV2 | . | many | CASSDVAYRDEQYF | TGTGCCAGCAGTGACGTGGCTTACCGGGACGAGCAGTACTTC
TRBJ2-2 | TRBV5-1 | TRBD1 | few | CASSPRQGVTNTGELFF | TGCGCCAGCTCCCCAAGACAGGGGGTGACGAACACCGGGGAGCTGTTTTTT
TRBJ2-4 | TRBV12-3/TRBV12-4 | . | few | CASTPGILAKNIQYF | TGTGCCAGCACCCCTGGGATACTAGCCAAAAACATTCAGTACTTC
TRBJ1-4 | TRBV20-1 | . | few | CSARDVGYPNEKLFF | TGCAGTGCTAGAGATGTGGGTTATCCTAATGAAAAACTGTTTTTT
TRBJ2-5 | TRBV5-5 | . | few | CASSTRDTGNFQETQYF | TGTGCCAGCAGCACCCGGGACACTGGTAACTTTCAAGAGACCCAGTACTTC
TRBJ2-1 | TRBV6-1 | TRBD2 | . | CASNLAGRYNEQFF | TGTGCCAGCAACCTAGCGGGGCGCTACAATGAGCAGTTCTTC
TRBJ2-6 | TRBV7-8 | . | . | CASSLDRISGANVLTF | TGTGCCAGCAGCTTAGACAGAATCTCTGGGGCCAACGTCCTGACTTTC
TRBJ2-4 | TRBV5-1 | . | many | CASRSGYAKNIQYF | TGCGCCAGCAGGTCCGGTTACGCCAAAAACATTCAGTACTTC
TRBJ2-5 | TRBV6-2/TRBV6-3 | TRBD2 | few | CASSYSLLAGDEGDQYF | TGTGCCAGCAGTTACTCGCTTCTAGCGGGGGACGAAGGGGACCAGTACTTC
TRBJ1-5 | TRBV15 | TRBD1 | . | CATSYGPWGTGDQPQHF | TGTGCCACCAGCTATGGGCCTTGGGGGACAGGGGATCAGCCCCAGCATTTT
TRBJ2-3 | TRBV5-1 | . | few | CASSLDKGTDTQYF | TGCGCCAGCAGCTTAGACAAAGGCACAGATACGCAGTATTTT
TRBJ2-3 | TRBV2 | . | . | CASSGGIRGADTQYF | TGTGCCAGCAGTGGCGGTATAAGGGGCGCAGATACGCAGTATTTT
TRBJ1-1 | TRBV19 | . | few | CASRSDTEAFF | TGTGCCAGCAGGAGCGACACTGAAGCTTTCTTT
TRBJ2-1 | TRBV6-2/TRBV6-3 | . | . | CASSYLAYNEQFF | TGTGCCAGCAGTTATCTAGCGTACAATGAGCAGTTCTTC
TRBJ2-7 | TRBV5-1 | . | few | CASSFSQGPYEQYF | TGCGCCAGCAGCTTCTCACAGGGACCCTACGAGCAGTACTTC
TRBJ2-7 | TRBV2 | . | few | CATSDISYEQYF | TGTGCCACTTCGGACATCTCCTACGAGCAGTACTTC
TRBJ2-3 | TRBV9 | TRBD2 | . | CASSEGLAGQHKDTQYF | TGTGCCAGCAGCGAGGGACTAGCGGGCCAGCACAAAGATACGCAGTATTTT
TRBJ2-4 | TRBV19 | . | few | CASSGTLTTLAKNIQYF | TGTGCCAGTAGCGGGACACTTACGACACTAGCCAAAAACATTCAGTACTTC
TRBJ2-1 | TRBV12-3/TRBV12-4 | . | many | CASSFRVEQFF | TGTGCCAGCAGTTTTAGGGTTGAGCAGTTCTTC
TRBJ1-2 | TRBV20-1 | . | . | CSARENNGYTF | TGCAGTGCTAGAGAAAACAATGGCTACACCTTC
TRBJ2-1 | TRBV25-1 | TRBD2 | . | CASSELSGGAYNEQFF | TGTGCCAGCAGTGAACTATCCGGGGGGGCTTACAATGAGCAGTTCTTC
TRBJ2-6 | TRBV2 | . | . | CTSTAGYPSGANVLTF | TGTACCAGCACCGCAGGGTACCCCTCTGGGGCCAACGTCCTGACTTTC
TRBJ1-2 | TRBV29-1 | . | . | CSGKNDRLGGYTF | TGCAGCGGGAAAAACGACAGGCTTGGTGGCTACACCTTC
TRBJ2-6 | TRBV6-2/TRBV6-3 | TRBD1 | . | CASSPQGYKPPGANVLTF | TGTGCCAGCAGCCCACAGGGGTACAAACCCCCTGGGGCCAACGTCCTGACTTTC
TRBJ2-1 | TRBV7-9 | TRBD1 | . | CASRPQGNEQFF | TGTGCCAGCAGACCACAGGGGAATGAGCAGTTCTTC
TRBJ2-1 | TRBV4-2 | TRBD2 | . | CASNLAGERYNEQFF | TGTGCCAGCAACCTAGCGGGAGAACGTTACAATGAGCAGTTCTTC
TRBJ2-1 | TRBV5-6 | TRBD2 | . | CASSTIPKAAGWYNEQFF | TGTGCCAGCAGCACGATACCTAAGGCAGCGGGGTGGTACAATGAGCAGTTCTTC
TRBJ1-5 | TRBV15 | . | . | CATSSPPGKNWGYSQPQHF | TGTGCCACCAGCAGTCCGCCGGGTAAAAATTGGGGGTATAGTCAGCCCCAGCATTTT
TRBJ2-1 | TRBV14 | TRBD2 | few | CASSQRLAGGYNEQFF | TGTGCCAGCAGCCAACGACTAGCGGGAGGGTACAATGAGCAGTTCTTC
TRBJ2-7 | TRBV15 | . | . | CATSRAVTYEQYF | TGTGCCACCAGCAGAGCGGTTACCTACGAGCAGTACTTC
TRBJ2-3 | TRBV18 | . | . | CASSPLQGPDTQYF | TGTGCCAGCTCACCACTCCAGGGTCCAGATACGCAGTATTTT
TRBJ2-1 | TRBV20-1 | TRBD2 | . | CSAGGLAGLEGNEQFF | TGCAGTGCTGGTGGACTAGCGGGACTGGAGGGCAATGAGCAGTTCTTC
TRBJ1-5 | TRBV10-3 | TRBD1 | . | CAISESGQAYQPQHF | TGTGCCATCAGTGAGTCTGGACAGGCATATCAGCCCCAGCATTTT
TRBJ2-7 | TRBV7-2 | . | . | CASSSLGRDWDYEQYF | TGTGCCAGCAGCTCTCTCGGGCGGGACTGGGACTACGAGCAGTACTTC
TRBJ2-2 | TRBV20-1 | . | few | CSARSGQGTGELFF | TGCAGTGCTAGATCCGGGCAAGGCACCGGGGAGCTGTTTTTT
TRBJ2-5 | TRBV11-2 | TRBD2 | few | CASSSPPGLAEETQYF | TGTGCCAGCAGCTCCCCACCGGGACTAGCGGAGGAGACCCAGTACTTC
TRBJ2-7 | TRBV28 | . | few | CASSGASLSYEQYF | TGTGCCAGCAGTGGTGCGAGTCTCTCCTACGAGCAGTACTTC
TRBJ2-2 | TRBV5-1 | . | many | CASTLRGELFF | TGCGCCAGCACCTTGAGGGGGGAGCTGTTTTTT
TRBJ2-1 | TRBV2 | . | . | CASSEWRGGRTILSNYNEQFF | TGTGCCAGCAGTGAATGGCGTGGGGGCCGGACGATACTATCCAACTACAATGAGCAGTTCTTC
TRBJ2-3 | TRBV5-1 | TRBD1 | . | CASSLGGDRPSTDTQYF | TGCGCCAGCAGCTTGGGGGGGGACAGGCCTAGCACAGATACGCAGTATTTT
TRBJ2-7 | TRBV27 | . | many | CASSWAGPYEQYF | TGTGCCAGCAGTTGGGCAGGCCCCTACGAGCAGTACTTC
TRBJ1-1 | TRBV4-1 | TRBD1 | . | CASSQDPTGGSEAFF | TGCGCCAGCAGCCAAGATCCAACAGGGGGCTCTGAAGCTTTCTTT
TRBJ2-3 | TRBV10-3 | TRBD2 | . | CAISHTSGGAVDTQYF | TGTGCCATCAGTCATACTAGCGGGGGGGCCGTAGATACGCAGTATTTT
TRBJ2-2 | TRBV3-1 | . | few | CASSQDLLGELFF | TGTGCCAGCAGCCAAGATTTGCTAGGGGAGCTGTTTTTT
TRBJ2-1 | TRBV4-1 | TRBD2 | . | CASSQLAGSNEQFF | TGCGCCAGCAGCCAACTAGCGGGGAGTAATGAGCAGTTCTTC
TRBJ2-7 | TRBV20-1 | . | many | CSARTNYQGYEQYF | TGCAGTGCTAGAACAAATTACCAGGGTTACGAGCAGTACTTC
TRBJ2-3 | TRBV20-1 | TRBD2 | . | CSARTSGAFTDTQYF | TGCAGTGCTAGGACTAGCGGGGCATTTACAGATACGCAGTATTTT
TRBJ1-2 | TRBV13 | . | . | CASSFRENYGYTF | TGTGCCAGCAGCTTTAGGGAAAACTATGGCTACACCTTC